Listed below are T cell receptor beta chains from one sample, sequenced in a study of PD-1 blockade in classical Hodgkin lymphoma. Using immunoSEQ multiplex PCR, the repertoire was profiled, and TCRdb retains in-frame clones only, with some absent. Of about 9,900 clones in the sample, around nine tenths were seen once. Sequenced here: peripheral blood mononuclear cells (PBMCs), sampled at baseline. Receptors were obtained from a human donor with classical Hodgkin lymphoma. Each CDR3 is given with its conserved first and last residue. Fields, in order: J gene, D gene, CDR3 length, clone size, V gene, CDR3 DNA, CDR3 protein. A D gene is named only where the DNA matches it firmly. Clone size, where shown, is once, few, many, or a class for clones that have expanded.

TRBJ1-4,-,15,-,TRBV28,TGTGCCAGCAGCCTAGAACAGGGAGCTAATGAAAAACTGTTTTTT,CASSLEQGANEKLFF
TRBJ2-6,-,17,-,TRBV25-1,TGTGCCAGCAGTGAAGACCTTTGGAGGCCTGGGGCCAACGTCCTGACTTTC,CASSEDLWRPGANVLTF
TRBJ2-5,-,12,-,TRBV29-1,TGCAGCGTTAACAGGGTTATGGAGACCCAGTACTTC,CSVNRVMETQYF
TRBJ2-7,TRBD1,14,-,TRBV6-5,TGTGCCAGCAGAAACCGGGACAGGGGGTACGAGCAGTACTTC,CASRNRDRGYEQYF
TRBJ2-7,TRBD1,16,-,TRBV9,TGTGCCAGCAGCCCCGAACGCCGGGACAGGGTCTACGAGCAGTACTTC,CASSPERRDRVYEQYF
TRBJ2-4,-,14,-,TRBV30,TGTGCCTGGACGGCGTCCCTGGCCAAAAACATTCAGTACTTC,CAWTASLAKNIQYF
TRBJ2-3,TRBD2,17,-,TRBV5-1,TGCGCCAGCAGCCACCCAACTAGCGGGAGGGCCACAGATACGCAGTATTTT,CASSHPTSGRATDTQYF
TRBJ2-7,-,15,-,TRBV11-2,TGTGCCAGCAGCTTAGGCACGGGTCACACCTACGAGCAGTACTTC,CASSLGTGHTYEQYF
TRBJ2-4,-,19,-,TRBV19,TGTGCCAGTAGTATAGGGTGGTTCCGCAATCCTCTAGCCAAAAACATTCAGTACTTC,CASSIGWFRNPLAKNIQYF
TRBJ2-7,TRBD1,14,few,TRBV5-1,TGCGCCAGCAGCTTGGGGACAGGGGGCTACGAGCAGTACTTC,CASSLGTGGYEQYF
TRBJ1-3,-,14,once,TRBV29-1,TGCAGCGCGGCGCGGGACCCCTCTGGAAACACCATATATTTT,CSAARDPSGNTIYF